This TCR beta chain was captured by sequencing in a study of T cell changes during pregnancy in multiple sclerosis (dated by TCRdb to between 2018 and 2021). Background on the whole study: The study looked at changes in the T cell repertoire across pregnancy in women with multiple sclerosis.

About this clone itself: The clone's antigen remains unknown. No much larger clone is present one base from it, and per-base qualities are unavailable.

The protocol used for the library was the immunoSEQ multiplex PCR assay. In TCRdb, the immuneACCESS table is reduced to in-frame sequences with V and J assigned. These tables do not hold every clone; where another copy was compared, an unresolved V gene accounts for under half, and the others remain unexplained. A total of about 66,000 clones appear in this sample, roughly nine tenths of them only once. Clones ranked in the top ten supply about 5.8% of the sample. CDR1 and CDR2, looked up from the germline V gene, are SGHAT and FQNNGV. The CDR3 runs 15 amino acids, cysteine and phenylalanine included. Only the CDR3 region is kept as DNA, spanning 45 bases read in frame from base 1. V loses 5 bases at its end and J loses 2 bases; junction bases beyond the gene matches: 9.

Material: CD8+ T cells from peripheral blood mononuclear cells, obtained before pregnancy. The chain joins TRBV11-2 to TRBJ2-7; 7 bases in the junction line up with TRBD1. This TCR derives from a female donor with multiple sclerosis, enrolled in a pregnancy study. The nucleotide sequence is TGTGCCAGCAGCCAAAGACAGGGCCGTACCTACGAGCAGTACTTC. It translates as CASSQRQGRTYEQYF.